Shown below are 19 T cell receptor beta chains from a single sample sequenced in a study of blood T cell repertoires in COVID-19. TCRdb's copy holds only in-frame clones and misses some; the assay was immunoSEQ multiplex PCR. The repertoire holds more than 110,000 clones, 82% seen once, with approximately 4.1% in the top ten. Input material: peripheral blood. Receptors originate from a woman older than 75 with acute or convalescent COVID-19.

This chain joins TRBV9 and TRBJ1-1; D is possibly TRBD1 (6 bases). V lost 0 bases and J lost 5, with 8 bases in between. The CDR3 is made up of 13 amino acids. Germline V lookup: CDR1 SGDLS, CDR2 YYNGEE. The CDR3 sequence: CASSVGDTTEAFF. As DNA, the CDR3 is TGTGCCAGCAGCGTAGGGGACACTACTGAAGCTTTCTTT.

The chain uses TRBV19 and TRBJ1-2, with D perhaps matching TRBD1 (5 bases). Germline CDR1 LNHDA, CDR2 SQIVND (reference sequence). CDR3 length: 16 residues. V lost 3 bases and J lost 7, with 21 bases in between. The CDR3 DNA sequence: TGTGCCAGTAGTATCAACGTCAGGGCAGGGTATGGTGGCTACACCTTC. It encodes CASSINVRAGYGGYTF.

The chain recombines TRBV4-1 with TRBJ1-4; D not certain. Germline V gives CDR1 MGHRA, CDR2 YSYEKL. The CDR3 totals 15 residues. Trimming took 3 bases from V and 4 from J, leaving 12 bases between them. The CDR3 reads CASSHAERFNEKLFF. The DNA of the CDR3 is TGCGCCAGCAGCCATGCGGAGCGGTTTAATGAAAAACTGTTTTTT.

The rearrangement joins TRBV6-5 to TRBJ1-4, with D unresolved. V shed 2 bases and J shed 8 bases, with 9 bases lying between them. Germline values: CDR1 MNHEY, CDR2 SVGAGI. This CDR3 region has 13 residues. The CDR3 DNA follows: TGTGCCAGCAGTTACCGAGACGGGGAAAAACTGTTTTTT. Translation: CASSYRDGEKLFF.

The V call is TRBV6-5, the J call TRBJ1-2, with D tentatively TRBD1 (6 bases). The CDR3 spans 13 residues. Germline V gives CDR1 MNHEY, CDR2 SVGAGI. Deletions cut 8 bases from V and 4 bases from J, with 14 bases between. The CDR3 loop reads CASWTDGLYGYTF. The CDR3 DNA reads TGTGCCAGCTGGACAGACGGGCTCTATGGCTACACCTTC.

The rearrangement links TRBV28 to TRBJ2-5; 10 bases agree with TRBD2. CDR3 length: 15 residues. Germline CDR1 reads MDHEN; CDR2 reads SYDVKM. The V and J ends lost 3 bases and 4 bases, in that order; junction bases with no gene match: 5. CDR3 sequence: CASSFIASGRETQYF. In DNA form, the CDR3 reads TGTGCCAGCAGTTTTATTGCTAGCGGGAGAGAGACCCAGTACTTC.

The V call is TRBV19, the J call TRBJ2-7, with D perhaps TRBD1 (6 bases). The germline gives CDR1 LNHDA, CDR2 SQIVND (reference sequence). This CDR3 comprises 14 residues. Trimming left V 3 bases short and J 0 bases short, with 9 bases between. The CDR3, as DNA: TGTGCCAGTAGTATTAGACAGGACTCCTACGAGCAGTACTTC. Amino acids: CASSIRQDSYEQYF.

This chain links TRBV13 with TRBJ1-1; D may be TRBD1 (5 bases). Trimming cost V 5 bases and J 7 bases, with 8 bases left between them. The CDR3 is made up of 11 amino acids. CDR1 PRHDT and CDR2 FYEKMQ come from the germline V gene (reference sequence). The CDR3: CASSPDIEAFF. The CDR3 DNA is TGTGCCAGCAGCCCGGACATTGAAGCTTTCTTT.

The genes are TRBV19 and TRBJ1-1; the D is unclear. V lost 9 bases and J 1 base, leaving 15 bases between the germline ends. This CDR3 is built from 14 residues. Germline CDR1 is LNHDA and CDR2 is SQIVND (reference sequence). The CDR3, as DNA: TGTGCCAGCAGGCCAGGTCATTGGAACACTGAAGCTTTCTTT. Its translation is CASRPGHWNTEAFF.

This CDR3 reads CASKGKGITDTQYF. DNA for the CDR3: TGTGCCAGCAAAGGGAAGGGGATCACAGATACGCAGTATTTT. The rearrangement joins TRBV25-1 to TRBJ2-3; D might be TRBD1 (5 bases). Trimming shortened V by 7 bases and J by 2 bases, and 13 bases separated the two germline ends. Germline V lookup: CDR1 MGHDK, CDR2 SYGVNS. The CDR3 spans 14 residues. Full variable domain (missing parts from reference TRBV25-1 and TRBJ2-3): EADIYQTPRYLVIGTGKKITLECSQTMGHDKMYWYQQDPGMELHLIHYSYGVNSTEKGDLSSESTVSRIRTEHFPLTLESARPSHTSQYLCASKGKGITDTQYFGPGTRLTVL.

The rearrangement links TRBV2 to TRBJ2-7, with D tentatively TRBD1 (5 bases). Trimming removed 10 bases from V and 0 bases from J, with 28 bases in between. The germline CDR1 and CDR2 sequences are SNHLY and FYNNEI. This CDR3 has 18 residues. CDR3 bases: TGTGCCATCCTAGGAAGGGGCTTGCCCGAAAGAAGCTCCTACGAGCAGTACTTC. Protein sequence: CAILGRGLPERSSYEQYF.

CDR3 loop: CAWSVAGVEAFF. CDR3 bases: TGTGCCTGGAGTGTAGCGGGGGTTGAAGCTTTCTTT. The chain is built from TRBV30 and TRBJ1-1; D may be TRBD1 (5 bases). CDR3 length: 12 residues. V lost 0 bases and J 7 bases, leaving 9 bases between the germline ends. The germline CDR1 and CDR2 sequences are GTSNPN and SVGIG (reference sequence).

Turning to this clone: One end of the junction is discordant with germline, which a read error may explain. This chain connects TRBV11-2 to TRBJ1-5; TRBD1 matches at 7 bases. Germline lookup yields CDR1 SGHAT and CDR2 FQNNGV. This CDR3 has 13 amino acids. CDR3 nucleotides: TGTGCCAGCAGCGTAGACAGGGATCAGCCCCAGCATTTT. Protein product: CASSVDRDQPQHF.

The chain couples TRBV12-3 or TRBV12-4 to TRBJ1-2; 7 bases align to TRBD1. Trimming took 3 bases from V and 6 from J; bases not matched to a gene: 4. This CDR3 is built from 13 residues. The CDR3 here is CASSFTGTDGYTF. Written as DNA, the CDR3 is TGTGCCAGCAGTTTCACCGGGACAGATGGCTACACCTTC.

The table lists this clone with many counts. V and J are TRBV7-6 and TRBJ2-1; the match to TRBD2 covers 7 bases. This CDR3 has 16 residues. The J segment lost 3 bases and the V segment lost 2 bases, leaving 7 bases of the junction unmatched. CDR1 and CDR2 from the germline V gene are SGHVS and FNYEAQ. The CDR3 protein is CASSLFISGVYNEQFF. The CDR3 nucleotides are TGTGCCAGCAGCTTATTTATCAGCGGGGTCTACAATGAGCAGTTCTTC.

This chain connects TRBV5-6 to TRBJ1-1; D may be TRBD1 (5 bases). This CDR3 spans 16 amino acids. The V gene's germline CDR1 is SGHDT and CDR2 YYEEEE. V dropped 4 bases and J dropped 4 bases, with 20 bases sitting between them. Here the CDR3 reads CASSIQGRIWGTEAFF. The CDR3 DNA follows: TGTGCCAGCAGCATTCAGGGTCGGATTTGGGGCACTGAAGCTTTCTTT.

About this clone itself: Compared with germline, one end of the junction differs, possibly owing to a read error. The rearrangement joins TRBV2 to TRBJ2-3; 13 bases agree with TRBD2. CDR3 length: 16 residues. Looked up from germline, CDR1 is SNHLY and CDR2 is FYNNEI. The CDR3 coding sequence is TGTGCCAGCAGGGAAGGACTAGCGGGGGGCACAGATACGCAGTATTTT. Translation gives CASREGLAGGTDTQYF.

This chain joins TRBV11-2 and TRBJ2-3; D gene unclear. The germline V and J ends were trimmed by 9 bases and 7 bases, with 11 bases remaining between them. Germline loops: CDR1 SGHAT, CDR2 FQNNGV. The CDR3 sequence is 11 residues long. The CDR3 nucleotides read TGTGCCAGTCAAGCGAGCCATACGCAGTATTTT. Encoded protein: CASQASHTQYF.

The V and J genes are TRBV30 and TRBJ2-3, with a tentative D call TRBD2 (6 bases). Germline V lookup: CDR1 GTSNPN, CDR2 SVGIG (reference sequence). The CDR3 spans 13 residues. Trimming stripped 8 bases from V and 2 bases from J, with 14 bases between. CDR3 in DNA: TGTGCCAGCGGGTCTGTGGTCACAGATACGCAGTATTTT. It specifies CASGSVVTDTQYF.